Listed below are T cell receptor beta chains from one sample, sequenced in a study of identical twins. MiXCR was run by TCRdb on the 5' RACE reads, yielding one entry per CDR3 protein. The sample has around 480,000 distinct CDR3 sequences; roughly an eighth are singletons. A further study also used this sample, focusing on yellow fever vaccine responses in identical twins.

The material sequenced was CD4+ T cells sorted from blood. All receptors derive from a woman under 30 in good health. Both conserved end residues are part of each CDR3. A D gene is named only where the DNA matches it firmly. The size field is filled for only some rows; it gives once, few, many or a size class.

>TRBV11-2|TRBJ2-5|NA|TRBD2
TGTGCCAGCAGCCCCGGGACTAGCGGGGGGGCAAAGGAGACCCAGTACTTC
CASSPGTSGGAKETQYF
>TRBV21-1|TRBJ2-7|few|NA
TGTGCCAGCAGCAAAGGCCCGCACTTC
CASSKGPHF
>TRBV12-3/TRBV12-4|TRBJ2-3|few|NA
TGTGCCAGCAGCTCCCTATCACAGGAGGCAGATACGCAGTATTTT
CASSSLSQEADTQYF
>TRBV20-1|TRBJ2-6|NA|NA
TGCAGTGCCATGGGTCGTTCTGGGGCCAACGTCCTGACTTTC
CSAMGRSGANVLTF
>TRBV5-1|TRBJ2-7|NA|NA
TGCGCCAGCAGCCGGGGGATAACCTACGAGCAGTACTTC
CASSRGITYEQYF
>TRBV12-5|TRBJ1-2|few|NA
TGTGCTAGTGGTTTGGTAAAGGGTTCTAACTATGGCTACACCTTC
CASGLVKGSNYGYTF
>TRBV29-1|TRBJ1-1|NA|NA
TGCAGCGCTGATACAGTCATGAACACTGAAGCTTTCTTT
CSADTVMNTEAFF
>TRBV6-5|TRBJ2-3|many|NA
TGTGCCAGCAGTTACAGTACACTTGGGACAGATACGCAGTATTTT
CASSYSTLGTDTQYF
>TRBV28|TRBJ2-1|NA|TRBD2
TGTGCCAGCAGGTACCCGGGGACTAGCGGGGCCTACAATGAGCAGTTCTTC
CASRYPGTSGAYNEQFF
>TRBV7-2|TRBJ2-5|NA|NA
TGTGTCAGCAGCAAAGGGGGGTCCCAAGAGACCCAGTACTTC
CVSSKGGSQETQYF
>TRBV14|TRBJ2-7|few|NA
TGTGCCAGCAGCCAAGACCGATCATCGTCACGGCTCGAGCAGTACTTC
CASSQDRSSSRLEQYF
>TRBV4-1|TRBJ2-2|NA|NA
TGCGCCAGCCAGGGAAGCGCGAACACCGGGGAGCTGTTTTTT
CASQGSANTGELFF
>TRBV15|TRBJ2-5|few|NA
TGTGCCACCAGCAGAGCCTGGGGGCGGGAGACCCAGTACTTC
CATSRAWGRETQYF
>TRBV20-1|TRBJ2-7|NA|TRBD1
TGCAGTGCTGAGACCGGGACAGGGACCTACGAGCAGTACTTC
CSAETGTGTYEQYF
>TRBV5-1|TRBJ1-1|NA|NA
TGCGCCAGCAGCCCGGAGGGGGGCCCCGAACAGGGAGCTTTCTTT
CASSPEGGPEQGAFF
>TRBV6-5|TRBJ2-5|NA|NA
TGTGCCAGCAGTTACTCAGGGGGACAAGGGCATAGGGAGACCCAGTACTTC
CASSYSGGQGHRETQYF
>TRBV29-1|TRBJ2-1|many|TRBD1
TGCAGCGTAACCGGGACAGGGATCGCTGAGCAGTTCTTC
CSVTGTGIAEQFF
>TRBV15|TRBJ2-7|NA|TRBD1
TGTGCCACCAGCAGAGATTTTGCCGGGACAGGAGACGAGCAGTACTTC
CATSRDFAGTGDEQYF
>TRBV2|TRBJ2-2|NA|NA
TGTGCCAGCCGGAACGGACAGACGAACACCGGGGAGCTGTTTTTT
CASRNGQTNTGELFF
>TRBV4-3|TRBJ2-3|many|NA
TGCGCCAGCAGCCAGGGGAGCACAGATACGCAGTATTTT
CASSQGSTDTQYF
>TRBV11-2|TRBJ2-1|few|NA
TGTGCCAGCAGCTTCTCGGGCGCCAGCTCCTACAATGAGCAGTTCTTC
CASSFSGASSYNEQFF
>TRBV27|TRBJ2-5|few|NA
TGTGCCAGCAGACGGACAGTCTCAGGGGAGACCCAGTACTTC
CASRRTVSGETQYF
>TRBV12-3/TRBV12-4|TRBJ2-7|NA|NA
TGTGCCAGCAGTTTAGGTCTAGCTCTGTACGAGCAGTACTTC
CASSLGLALYEQYF
>TRBV7-2|TRBJ2-7|NA|NA
TGTGCCAGCAGCGTCACAAACCTCTACGAGCAGTACTTC
CASSVTNLYEQYF
>TRBV7-2|TRBJ2-1|few|TRBD1
TGTGCCAGCAGCTTGACCGGGACAGGGGGTTTCTTC
CASSLTGTGGFF
>TRBV7-8|TRBJ2-7|NA|TRBD1
TGTGCCAGCAGCCGCACCCGGACAGGGGGAAGCGACGAGCAGTACTTC
CASSRTRTGGSDEQYF
>TRBV6-6|TRBJ1-2|many|NA
TGTGCCAGCCAGCGCGAAGGCTACACCTTC
CASQREGYTF
>TRBV15|TRBJ1-2|NA|TRBD1
TGTGCCACCGGACAGGGGGGCGGCTACACCTTC
CATGQGGGYTF
>TRBV6-1|TRBJ1-1|many|NA
TGTGCCAGCAGTGAACAGGGGACTGAAGCTTTCTTT
CASSEQGTEAFF
>TRBV5-1|TRBJ2-2|few|NA
TGCGCCAGCAGCTTTCTCCTCCCGGGACAAAACACCGGGGAGCTGTTTTTT
CASSFLLPGQNTGELFF
>TRBV5-1|TRBJ1-2|few|NA
TGCGCCAGCAGCTTGGGCAGAAATAACTATGGCTACACCTTC
CASSLGRNNYGYTF
>TRBV9|TRBJ2-1|NA|TRBD1
TGTGCCAGCAGCCGAGGGACAGGGACTGTCAATGAGCAGTTCTTC
CASSRGTGTVNEQFF
>TRBV4-2|TRBJ2-7|many|TRBD2
TGTGCCAGCAGCCAAGATCGCTGGACTAGCTCCTACGAGCAGTACTTC
CASSQDRWTSSYEQYF
>TRBV12-3/TRBV12-4|TRBJ2-3|many|TRBD1
TGTGCCAGCAGGACAGGGGTCACAGATACGCAGTATTTT
CASRTGVTDTQYF
>TRBV5-1|TRBJ1-3|many|NA
TGCGCCAGCAGCTTGGAAGGGAGCTCTGGAAACACCATATATTTT
CASSLEGSSGNTIYF
>TRBV5-1|TRBJ2-3|NA|NA
TGCGCCAGCAGCTTGAGGGTGGCCGGGATCTCGGATACGCAGTATTTT
CASSLRVAGISDTQYF
>TRBV11-3|TRBJ2-1|NA|TRBD2
TGTGCCAGCAGCGACGGGACTACGACCTACAATGAGCAGTTCTTC
CASSDGTTTYNEQFF
>TRBV18|TRBJ1-5|NA|NA
TGTGCCAGCTCACCAACGGACAGTAGCAATCAGCCCCAGCATTTT
CASSPTDSSNQPQHF
>TRBV7-7|TRBJ1-1|many|TRBD1
TGTGCTAGCAGCTTAGCGGATCCGGGACAGGGGTTCCCTGAAGCTTTCTTT
CASSLADPGQGFPEAFF
>TRBV20-1|TRBJ2-7|NA|TRBD1
TGCAGTGCTAGTCCGGCGGACAGGCCCTTCTCCTACGAGCAGTACTTC
CSASPADRPFSYEQYF
>TRBV11-2|TRBJ2-1|few|NA
TGTGCCAGCAGCTGGAACAGGGTAGGTGAGCAGTTCTTC
CASSWNRVGEQFF
>TRBV5-1|TRBJ2-7|many|TRBD1
TGCGCCAGCAGCGTATCGGGACAGGGGAACGAGCAGTACTTC
CASSVSGQGNEQYF
>TRBV5-1|TRBJ2-5|few|NA
TGCGCCAGCAGCCCCGGCAGGACTTCCAAAGAGACCCAGTACTTC
CASSPGRTSKETQYF